The rows below give T cell receptor beta chains drawn from one sample of a study of T-cell reconstitution after alpha-beta-depleted transplantation in children. A single record per CDR3 protein comes from TCRdb applying MiXCR to the PCR reads. This table has under 750,000 distinct CDR3 sequences, around 23% appearing once. Specimen: PBMCs, mostly from graft donor cells, collected 360 days after TCRalphabeta/CD19-depleted stem cell transplant. The receptors were gathered from a boy younger than two who had a stem cell transplant for acute myeloid leukemia, so the T cells may come from the graft donor. Both conserved end residues are part of each CDR3. The D gene is left open where the match is weak. Size values are once, few and many counts, or a class for expanded clones, and some rows have none.

J: TRBJ2-5
V: TRBV7-6
length: 14
size: many
D: TRBD1
CDR3: CASSLPDRAGTQYF
DNA: TGTGCCAGCAGCTTACCGGACAGGGCGGGGACCCAGTACTTC

J: TRBJ1-5
V: TRBV20-1
length: 14
size: -
D: -
CDR3: CSARGGTGNQPQHF
DNA: TGCAGTGCTAGGGGGGGGACGGGGAATCAGCCCCAGCATTTT

J: TRBJ2-7
V: TRBV5-1
length: 14
size: many
D: TRBD1
CDR3: CASSPGTGAYEQYF
DNA: TGCGCCAGCAGCCCCGGGACAGGGGCCTACGAGCAGTACTTC

J: TRBJ1-5
V: TRBV27
length: 14
size: -
D: -
CDR3: CASSLFNSNQPQHF
DNA: TGTGCCAGCAGTTTATTCAATAGCAATCAGCCCCAGCATTTT

J: TRBJ2-1
V: TRBV5-1
length: 16
size: many
D: TRBD1
CDR3: CASSLSRDRAYNEQFF
DNA: TGCGCCAGCAGCTTGAGTAGGGACAGGGCCTACAATGAGCAGTTCTTC

J: TRBJ2-1
V: TRBV20-1
length: 14
size: many
D: TRBD2
CDR3: CSAPGLADYNEQFF
DNA: TGCAGTGCCCCGGGACTAGCGGACTACAATGAGCAGTTCTTC

J: TRBJ1-2
V: TRBV6-5
length: 16
size: -
D: -
CDR3: CASSSPSGRTNYGYTF
DNA: TGTGCCAGCAGTTCCCCGAGCGGACGGACTAACTATGGCTACACCTTC

J: TRBJ1-1
V: TRBV7-2
length: 12
size: few
D: -
CDR3: CASREQNTEAFF
DNA: TGTGCCAGCAGGGAACAGAACACTGAAGCTTTCTTT

J: TRBJ1-3
V: TRBV20-1
length: 14
size: -
D: -
CDR3: CSATRPLSGNTIYF
DNA: TGCAGTGCTACACGACCGCTCTCTGGAAACACCATATATTTT

J: TRBJ1-3
V: TRBV28
length: 14
size: many
D: -
CDR3: CASSLSGVENTIYF
DNA: TGTGCCAGCAGTTTATCAGGGGTTGAAAACACCATATATTTT

J: TRBJ1-4
V: TRBV20-1
length: 16
size: few
D: TRBD1
CDR3: CSATRQGTTTNEKLFF
DNA: TGCAGTGCTACCCGACAGGGGACTACAACTAATGAAAAACTGTTTTTT

J: TRBJ2-5
V: TRBV29-1
length: 10
size: many
D: -
CDR3: CSVGKETQYF
DNA: TGCAGCGTTGGAAAAGAGACCCAGTACTTC

J: TRBJ1-3
V: TRBV12-3/TRBV12-4
length: 15
size: -
D: -
CDR3: CASSLTGNSGNTIYF
DNA: TGTGCCAGCAGTTTAACAGGGAACTCTGGAAACACCATATATTTT

J: TRBJ2-2
V: TRBV28
length: 19
size: many
D: TRBD2
CDR3: CASSSETGGWLAGTGELFF
DNA: TGTGCCAGCAGTTCAGAGACAGGAGGGTGGCTAGCGGGCACCGGGGAGCTGTTTTTT

J: TRBJ2-3
V: TRBV4-3
length: 18
size: -
D: -
CDR3: CASSQDSLLAVGTDTQYF
DNA: TGCGCCAGCAGCCAAGATTCCCTATTAGCGGTGGGAACAGATACGCAGTATTTT

J: TRBJ2-3
V: TRBV12-3/TRBV12-4
length: 14
size: once
D: -
CDR3: CASRGEGHTDTQYF
DNA: TGTGCCAGCAGAGGGGAAGGACACACAGATACGCAGTATTTT

J: TRBJ2-3
V: TRBV6-2/TRBV6-3
length: 14
size: many
D: -
CDR3: CASSRPWATDTQYF
DNA: TGTGCCAGCAGTCGCCCGTGGGCCACAGATACGCAGTATTTT

J: TRBJ2-3
V: TRBV7-7
length: 21
size: few
D: TRBD1
CDR3: CASSHGQGATPHFYRTDTQYF
DNA: TGTGCCAGCAGCCACGGACAGGGGGCCACTCCACACTTTTATCGCACAGATACGCAGTATTTT

J: TRBJ2-3
V: TRBV20-1
length: 14
size: many
D: -
CDR3: CSARDGRRADTQYF
DNA: TGCAGTGCTAGAGATGGCAGGCGGGCAGATACGCAGTATTTT

J: TRBJ2-6
V: TRBV20-1
length: 14
size: many
D: -
CDR3: CSARGTSGANVLTF
DNA: TGCAGTGCTCGAGGGACAAGTGGGGCCAACGTCCTGACTTTC

J: TRBJ2-3
V: TRBV27
length: 15
size: many
D: TRBD2
CDR3: CASSGDYYITDTQYF
DNA: TGTGCCAGCAGTGGGGACTACTATATCACAGATACGCAGTATTTT

J: TRBJ2-3
V: TRBV29-1
length: 15
size: -
D: -
CDR3: CSVRLRKVSTDTQYF
DNA: TGCAGCGTGAGGCTGAGAAAAGTCAGCACAGATACGCAGTATTTT

J: TRBJ1-1
V: TRBV12-5
length: 17
size: -
D: TRBD1
CDR3: CASGLVLSQGANTEAFF
DNA: TGTGCTAGTGGTTTGGTGCTCTCACAGGGGGCCAACACTGAAGCTTTCTTT

J: TRBJ2-1
V: TRBV7-7
length: 15
size: -
D: -
CDR3: CASSTYEGTGNEQFF
DNA: TGTGCCAGCAGCACGTACGAAGGAACAGGAAATGAGCAGTTCTTC

J: TRBJ2-2
V: TRBV28
length: 16
size: few
D: TRBD2
CDR3: CASSPPYGGEVGELFF
DNA: TGTGCCAGCAGTCCCCCTTATGGGGGGGAGGTCGGGGAGCTGTTTTTT

J: TRBJ2-7
V: TRBV18
length: 16
size: -
D: TRBD2
CDR3: CASSPRAGDISYEQYF
DNA: TGTGCCAGCTCACCCCGTGCGGGGGATATCTCCTACGAGCAGTACTTC

J: TRBJ2-2
V: TRBV20-1
length: 15
size: few
D: TRBD1
CDR3: CSARDRDRGTGELFF
DNA: TGCAGTGCTAGAGATCGGGACAGGGGGACCGGGGAGCTGTTTTTT

J: TRBJ2-7
V: TRBV20-1
length: 12
size: -
D: -
CDR3: CSARDPSYEQYF
DNA: TGCAGTGCACGGGACCCCTCCTACGAGCAGTACTTC

J: TRBJ2-7
V: TRBV29-1
length: 13
size: many
D: TRBD1
CDR3: CSVAGQGAYEQYF
DNA: TGCAGCGTTGCGGGACAGGGGGCCTACGAGCAGTACTTC

J: TRBJ2-3
V: TRBV29-1
length: 12
size: few
D: -
CDR3: CSVGGSPDTQYF
DNA: TGCAGCGTTGGTGGGAGCCCAGATACGCAGTATTTT

J: TRBJ2-7
V: TRBV13
length: 15
size: -
D: TRBD2
CDR3: CASSKQGLGSDEQYF
DNA: TGTGCCAGCAGCAAGCAGGGACTAGGGTCGGACGAGCAGTACTTC

J: TRBJ2-3
V: TRBV27
length: 16
size: few
D: TRBD1
CDR3: CASSRMDRGFADTQYF
DNA: TGTGCCAGCAGTAGAATGGACAGGGGGTTCGCAGATACGCAGTATTTT

J: TRBJ2-7
V: TRBV6-2/TRBV6-3
length: 12
size: many
D: -
CDR3: CASSYSRYEQYF
DNA: TGTGCCAGCAGTTACTCAAGATACGAGCAGTACTTC

J: TRBJ2-2
V: TRBV24-1
length: 14
size: -
D: -
CDR3: CATRDASNTGELFF
DNA: TGTGCCACTCGGGACGCCTCGAACACCGGGGAGCTGTTTTTT

J: TRBJ2-3
V: TRBV7-2
length: 15
size: -
D: -
CDR3: CASSLHQVSTDTQYF
DNA: TGTGCCAGCAGCTTACACCAGGTTAGCACAGATACGCAGTATTTT

J: TRBJ1-2
V: TRBV27
length: 15
size: once
D: -
CDR3: CASSLSAGWGYGYTF
DNA: TGTGCCAGCAGTTTATCGGCAGGGTGGGGGTATGGCTACACCTTC

J: TRBJ2-1
V: TRBV6-2/TRBV6-3
length: 16
size: few
D: TRBD2
CDR3: CASSLTTSGKKNEQFF
DNA: TGTGCCAGCAGTCTGACGACTAGCGGTAAGAAGAATGAGCAGTTCTTC

J: TRBJ2-7
V: TRBV12-3/TRBV12-4
length: 13
size: -
D: -
CDR3: CASSTGRDYEQYF
DNA: TGTGCCAGCAGCACGGGACGGGACTACGAGCAGTACTTC

J: TRBJ1-2
V: TRBV19
length: 15
size: many
D: -
CDR3: CASSIDLEQFYGYTF
DNA: TGTGCCAGTAGTATAGATCTGGAACAGTTCTATGGCTACACCTTC

J: TRBJ1-3
V: TRBV5-1
length: 16
size: -
D: -
CDR3: CASSLEEGRSGNTIYF
DNA: TGCGCCAGCAGCTTGGAGGAGGGGCGCTCTGGAAACACCATATATTTT

J: TRBJ2-5
V: TRBV6-5
length: 17
size: -
D: TRBD2
CDR3: CASSYRLAGGLQETQYF
DNA: TGTGCCAGCAGTTACCGACTAGCGGGGGGGCTACAAGAGACCCAGTACTTC

J: TRBJ2-1
V: TRBV12-3/TRBV12-4
length: 18
size: few
D: TRBD2
CDR3: CASSSMAALAGDINEQFF
DNA: TGTGCCAGCAGTTCGATGGCTGCACTAGCGGGGGATATAAATGAGCAGTTCTTC

J: TRBJ2-7
V: TRBV28
length: 12
size: -
D: TRBD2
CDR3: CASSRTSVEQYF
DNA: TGTGCCAGCAGTCGGACTAGCGTCGAGCAGTACTTC

J: TRBJ2-3
V: TRBV4-3
length: 18
size: many
D: -
CDR3: CASSQHPGAGIGTDTQYF
DNA: TGCGCCAGCAGCCAACACCCCGGGGCGGGGATAGGCACAGATACGCAGTATTTT

J: TRBJ1-3
V: TRBV7-2
length: 14
size: -
D: -
CDR3: CASSLETGRNTIYF
DNA: TGTGCCAGCAGCTTAGAGACGGGGCGGAACACCATATATTTT

J: TRBJ2-1
V: TRBV27
length: 13
size: many
D: -
CDR3: CASTINQGNEQFF
DNA: TGTGCCAGCACCATCAATCAGGGGAATGAGCAGTTCTTC

J: TRBJ2-5
V: TRBV29-1
length: 15
size: many
D: TRBD1
CDR3: CSVDGDRSYQETQYF
DNA: TGCAGCGTTGATGGGGACAGATCGTACCAAGAGACCCAGTACTTC

J: TRBJ2-2
V: TRBV27
length: 17
size: -
D: -
CDR3: CASSWTLHGIFTGELFF
DNA: TGTGCCAGCAGTTGGACCCTCCACGGGATTTTCACCGGGGAGCTGTTTTTT

J: TRBJ2-2
V: TRBV11-2
length: 13
size: few
D: -
CDR3: CASSGINTGELFF
DNA: TGTGCCAGCAGCGGCATAAACACCGGGGAGCTGTTTTTT

J: TRBJ2-1
V: TRBV20-1
length: 13
size: -
D: TRBD1
CDR3: CSAPQTGRYEQFF
DNA: TGCAGTGCCCCCCAGACAGGGCGTTATGAGCAGTTCTTC

J: TRBJ2-7
V: TRBV10-3
length: 15
size: many
D: -
CDR3: CAISESSGLDYEQYF
DNA: TGTGCCATCAGTGAGTCGAGTGGGCTAGACTACGAGCAGTACTTC

J: TRBJ2-5
V: TRBV28
length: 14
size: -
D: TRBD1
CDR3: CASNRDRAQETQYF
DNA: TGTGCCAGTAACCGGGACAGGGCCCAAGAGACCCAGTACTTC

J: TRBJ1-1
V: TRBV20-1
length: 14
size: few
D: -
CDR3: CSAKGGSWETEAFF
DNA: TGCAGTGCAAAAGGGGGAAGTTGGGAAACTGAAGCTTTCTTT